The 28 T cell receptor beta chains in this list originate from one sample, sequenced in a study of metastatic and nonmetastatic thyroid tumors. TCRdb re-called the PCR reads via MiXCR. The data contain 8,700 or so clones, about 30% of them singletons. Each patient came to thyroid surgery without any prior treatment (of any kind). The specimen sequenced was tumor tissue. All receptors come from a female donor with papillary thyroid cancer or a benign thyroid nodule (not recorded which). Some clones in this sample may be carry-over from other donors' samples.

This clone was observed a few times. The rearrangement links TRBV6-5 to TRBJ1-5; TRBD1 might be the D (5 bases). V gave up 4 bases and J gave up 4 bases, with 17 bases separating them. CDR1 is MNHEY, CDR2 SVGAGI, per germline. The CDR3 runs to 16 residues. CDR3 protein: CASSSGDGIRNQPQHF. The CDR3 DNA sequence: TGTGCCAGCAGTTCCGGGGACGGAATTAGGAATCAGCCCCAGCATTTT.

The V and J genes are TRBV7-2 and TRBJ2-7; no clear D gene. The germline gives CDR1 SGHTA, CDR2 FQGNSA. Trimming removed 2 bases from V and 6 bases from J, with 11 bases in between. This CDR3 region has 13 residues. In nucleotides, the CDR3 is TGTGCCAGCAGCTTATGGGCCCCCAGCGAGCAGTACTTC. It encodes CASSLWAPSEQYF.

About this clone itself: A read error may produce the germline difference seen at one junction end. The chain couples TRBV12-3 or TRBV12-4 to TRBJ1-1; D is undetermined. There are 13 residues in the CDR3. The CDR3 nucleotides read TGTGCCAGCGGTCGGGTACAGTACACCGAAGCTTTCTTT. The encoded protein is CASGRVQYTEAFF.

A few counts support this clone. V usage is TRBV28 and J usage is TRBJ2-2, with D unresolved. Germline CDR1 reads MDHEN; CDR2 reads SYDVKM. This CDR3 spans 12 amino acids. Trimming pared 5 bases from V and 0 bases from J, leaving 1 base between. DNA for the CDR3: TGTGCCAGCAGTCCGAACACCGGGGAGCTGTTTTTT. Protein: CASSPNTGELFF.

In this sample, this clone is medium-sized. V is TRBV9 and J is TRBJ2-7; D not resolved. The CDR3 covers 13 residues. Germline CDR1 reads SGDLS; CDR2 reads YYNGEE. The V gene lost 0 bases and the J gene lost 6 bases, with 10 bases spanning the gap. The CDR3 is CASSVAYYGEQYF. The CDR3 coding sequence is TGTGCCAGCAGCGTAGCCTATTACGGCGAGCAGTACTTC.

The DNA of the CDR3 is TGTGCCAGCAAACTAGACAGCCTCACCTACGAGCAGTACTTC. This gives the protein CASKLDSLTYEQYF. This chain joins TRBV6-2 or TRBV6-3 and TRBJ2-7; perhaps D is TRBD1 or TRBD2 (5 bases each). V was clipped by 7 bases and J by 2 bases, with 15 bases between them. The CDR3 is made up of 14 amino acids. Germline CDR1 MNHEY, CDR2 SVGEGT.

In this sample, this clone is medium-sized (0.01 to 0.1%). The rearrangement joins TRBV6-2 or TRBV6-3 to TRBJ1-5; 11 bases match TRBD1. The CDR3 totals 18 residues. J was trimmed by 4 bases and V by 0 bases; bases with no gene match: 8. The germline V gene encodes CDR1 MNHEY and CDR2 SVGEGT. The CDR3 loop is CASSYSGDRGIRNQPQHF. CDR3 nucleotide sequence: TGTGCCAGCAGTTACTCGGGGGACAGGGGGATTCGTAATCAGCCCCAGCATTTT.

This clone is medium-sized by share. The CDR3 sequence is CASSIRVLDTQYF. For the CDR3, the DNA is TGTGCCAGTAGTATACGGGTGTTAGATACGCAGTATTTT. This chain connects TRBV19 to TRBJ2-3; no clear D. The V end lost 2 bases, the J end lost 5 bases, and 8 bases lay between the germline ends. Germline V lookup: CDR1 LNHDA, CDR2 SQIVND (reference sequence). This CDR3 region has 13 residues.

J is TRBJ1-5 and V is TRBV7-9; 7 bases map to TRBD1. CDR1 SEHNR and CDR2 FQNEAQ come from the germline V gene (reference sequence). CDR3 size: 15 residues. Unmatched junction bases numbered 8, after V lost 5 bases and J lost 4 bases. The chain's CDR3 is CASSPAGTVNQPQHF. In nucleotides, the CDR3 is TGTGCCAGCAGCCCCGCCGGGACAGTTAATCAGCCCCAGCATTTT.

This sequence joins TRBV9 and TRBJ2-1, with 8 nucleotides matching TRBD1. The germline V gene encodes CDR1 SGDLS and CDR2 YYNGEE. J was trimmed by 2 bases and V by 0 bases; bases with no gene match: 7. The CDR3 is 17 residues long. CDR3 residues: CASSVGVGRGPYNEQFF. CDR3 DNA sequence: TGTGCCAGCAGCGTAGGGGTCGGCAGGGGGCCCTACAATGAGCAGTTCTTC.

A few counts support this clone. J is TRBJ1-2 and V is TRBV19; D possibly corresponds to TRBD1 (5 bases). From germline, CDR1 is LNHDA and CDR2 SQIVND (reference sequence). The V and J ends lost 5 bases and 2 bases respectively, with 12 bases between them. This CDR3 region has 14 residues. The CDR3 coding sequence is TGTGCCAGTAGTCGCCAGTGGGGGAACTATGGCTACACCTTC. Its translation: CASSRQWGNYGYTF. Drawing the rest from reference TRBV19 and TRBJ1-2, the complete variable domain is DGGITQSPKYLFRKEGQNVTLSCEQNLNHDAMYWYRQDPGQGLRLIYYSQIVNDFQKGDIAEGYSVSREKKESFPLTVTSAQKNPTAFYLCASSRQWGNYGYTFGSGTRLTVV.

The CDR3 protein is CASHQRDYPHEQYF. The CDR3 DNA sequence: TGTGCCAGTCACCAACGGGATTACCCCCACGAGCAGTACTTC. The gene calls are TRBV19 and TRBJ2-7; D perhaps matches TRBD2 (5 bases). The germline gives CDR1 LNHDA, CDR2 SQIVND (reference sequence). Trimming shortened V by 8 bases and J by 5 bases, and 19 bases separated the two germline ends. The CDR3 loop spans 14 amino acids.

This clone occurred many times. A much larger clone lies one base from this, so it may be a read error. The same CDR3 is also encoded by other DNA sequences in this sample. The rearrangement joins TRBV6-1 to TRBJ2-5, with 9 bases identical to TRBD2. Per germline, CDR1 MNHNS and CDR2 SASEGT. Germline trimming cut 9 bases from V and 4 bases from J; bases unmatched to any gene: 15. This CDR3 region has 16 residues. The CDR3 DNA reads as TGTGCCAGTAGAAGTGGTAGCGGGAGTATAGGAGAGACCCAGTACTTC. Amino acids: CASRSGSGSIGETQYF.

This clone was counted ten times or more. The chain carries TRBV7-2 and TRBJ2-5; 9 bases are a match to TRBD2. Germline V lookup: CDR1 SGHTA, CDR2 FQGNSA. The V and J ends lost 6 bases and 3 bases, in that order; junction bases with no gene match: 5. The CDR3 extends over 14 amino acids. The CDR3 here is CASRLTSGEETQYF. In DNA form, the CDR3 reads TGTGCCAGCAGGTTGACTAGCGGAGAAGAGACCCAGTACTTC.

The sample holds many counts of this clone. V usage is TRBV19 and J usage is TRBJ2-5, with 8 nucleotides matching TRBD1. Per germline, CDR1 LNHDA and CDR2 SQIVND (reference sequence). J gave up 5 bases and V 4 bases, and 9 bases lay outside the gene matches. This CDR3 spans 15 amino acids. The CDR3: CASSRAGTGAETQYF. CDR3 bases: TGTGCCAGTAGTAGGGCCGGGACAGGAGCTGAGACCCAGTACTTC. Based on the CDR3 plus reference TRBV19 and TRBJ2-5, the full variable domain is DGGITQSPKYLFRKEGQNVTLSCEQNLNHDAMYWYRQDPGQGLRLIYYSQIVNDFQKGDIAEGYSVSREKKESFPLTVTSAQKNPTAFYLCASSRAGTGAETQYFGPGTRLLVL.

DNA of the CDR3: TGTGCCAGCCAGGGGGCCATCACAGATACGCAGTATTTT. This sequence encodes CASQGAITDTQYF. This rearrangement joins TRBV12-3 or TRBV12-4 to TRBJ2-3, with 8 bases lining up with TRBD1. J gave up 2 bases and V 8 bases, and 3 bases lay outside the gene matches. This CDR3 contains 13 residues.

By its share, this clone is medium-sized (0.01 to 0.1%). The chain couples TRBV2 to TRBJ2-7, with 10 positions matching TRBD1. This CDR3 comprises 15 residues. After removal of 1 base from V and 2 bases from J, the junction contained 2 bases not matched to a gene. Germline values: CDR1 SNHLY, CDR2 FYNNEI. Here the CDR3 reads CASSEEGTGAYEQYF. For the CDR3, the DNA is TGTGCCAGCAGTGAAGAGGGGACAGGGGCCTACGAGCAGTACTTC.

This clone has at least ten counts. The V and J genes are TRBV5-1 and TRBJ1-1; possible D gene TRBD1, 6 bases. Germline CDR1 is SGHRS and CDR2 is YFSETQ. V gave up 3 bases and J gave up 5 bases, with 17 bases separating them. The CDR3 has 15 amino acids. The CDR3 DNA reads TGCGCCAGCAGCTCCGAGGGGGGGGTAAATACTGAAGCTTTCTTT. This sequence encodes CASSSEGGVNTEAFF.

The rearrangement joins TRBV30 to TRBJ1-5; a weak D match, TRBD1 (5 bases). Trimming removed 2 bases at V and 5 bases at J, with 10 bases between. Germline assignment: CDR1 GTSNPN and CDR2 SVGIG (reference sequence). CDR3 length: 13 residues. The CDR3 loop is CAWSSGLDQPQHF. In DNA, the CDR3 is TGTGCCTGGAGTTCGGGACTGGATCAGCCCCAGCATTTT.

The chain is built from TRBV4-1 and TRBJ2-3, with D possibly called TRBD1 or TRBD2 (5 bases each). The V gene's germline CDR1 is MGHRA and CDR2 YSYEKL. The CDR3 covers 13 residues. V was cut by 1 base and J by 6 bases, with 8 bases left in between. CDR3 in amino acids: CASSQAWGDTQYF. CDR3 bases: TGCGCCAGCAGCCAAGCCTGGGGGGATACGCAGTATTTT.

This clone was observed many times. J is TRBJ2-7 and V is TRBV4-1; 7 nucleotides line up with TRBD2. CDR1 and CDR2 (germline): MGHRA, YSYEKL. Trimming at V came to 3 bases and at J to 3 bases, leaving 11 bases not matched to a gene. The CDR3 totals 16 residues. CDR3 residues: CASSQGLRGGSYEQYF. CDR3 bases: TGCGCCAGCAGCCAGGGTCTTAGGGGCGGGAGCTACGAGCAGTACTTC.

This clone was seen a few times. The rearrangement joins TRBV27 to TRBJ2-1, with D possibly matching TRBD2 (6 bases). Germline V CDR1 and CDR2: MNHEY, SMNVEV (reference sequence). The CDR3 spans 15 residues. The ends were cut back, 1 base at V and 2 bases at J, with 9 bases in the middle. This chain's CDR3 is CASSLYSGAYNEQFF. CDR3 nucleotide sequence: TGTGCCAGCAGTTTATATTCGGGAGCCTACAATGAGCAGTTCTTC.

This clone came up many times. A much larger clone differs by one base, so this may be a read error. Here the CDR3 reads CAGKEGAQHYGYTF. Here the CDR3 DNA reads TGTGCCGGTAAAGAGGGGGCTCAGCACTATGGCTACACCTTC. The J gene is TRBJ1-2, the V gene TRBV19; 7 nucleotides agree with TRBD1. Germline V gene lookup returns CDR1 LNHDA and CDR2 SQIVND (reference sequence). The CDR3 sequence is 14 residues long. V lost 11 bases and J lost 3; bases outside the gene matches: 12.

In this sample, this clone is medium-sized. V is TRBV4-1 and J is TRBJ1-2, with TRBD1 identical over 7 bases. In germline, CDR1 is MGHRA, CDR2 YSYEKL. This CDR3 is built from 12 residues. V was pared by 3 bases and J by 11 bases, with 6 bases of the junction left unmatched. CDR3 amino acids: CASSQAGGRYTF. The CDR3 DNA reads as TGCGCCAGCAGCCAGGCAGGGGGAAGATACACCTTC.

By share, this clone ranks as medium-sized. V is TRBV5-1 and J is TRBJ2-1; D not certain. CDR3 length: 13 residues. In germline, CDR1 is SGHRS, CDR2 YFSETQ. Trimming cost V 0 bases and J 4 bases, with 5 bases left between them. For the CDR3, the DNA is TGCGCCAGCAGCTTGGGACTTTACAATGAGCAGTTCTTC. It codes for CASSLGLYNEQFF. The variable domain in full, completed from reference TRBV5-1 and TRBJ2-1, reads KAGVTQTPRYLIKTRGQQVTLSCSPISGHRSVSWYQQTPGQGLQFLFEYFSETQRNKGNFPGRFSGRQFSNSRSEMNVSTLELGDSALYLCASSLGLYNEQFFGPGTRLTVL.

The genes are TRBV6-2 or TRBV6-3 and TRBJ2-1; D perhaps matches TRBD1 (6 bases). Per germline, CDR1 MNHEY and CDR2 SVGEGT. CDR3 length equals 18 residues. Trimming left V 1 base short and J 7 bases short, with 23 bases between. The CDR3 spells CASSYFPERQVNTNEQFF. The DNA of the CDR3 is TGTGCCAGCAGTTACTTCCCAGAGCGACAGGTAAATACGAATGAGCAGTTCTTC.

This clone was recorded many times. The chain recombines TRBV12-5 with TRBJ1-5, with a weak D call TRBD1 (5 bases). The V end was cut by 8 bases, the J end by 3 bases, with 11 bases between. Looked up from germline, CDR1 is LGHNT and CDR2 is FRNRAP. CDR3 size: 13 residues. CDR3 in DNA: TGTGCTAGTCAGACAGTACACAATCAGCCCCAGCATTTT. This encodes CASQTVHNQPQHF.

By share of the sample, this clone is medium-sized. The gene calls are TRBV24-1 and TRBJ2-3; D call uncertain. From germline, CDR1 is KGHDR and CDR2 SFDVKD. The CDR3 is made up of 13 amino acids. The V end lost 2 bases, the J end lost 7 bases, and 9 bases lay between the germline ends. CDR3 sequence: CATSDYTRNTQYF. DNA for the CDR3: TGTGCCACCAGTGATTACACACGGAATACGCAGTATTTT.